These 25 T cell receptor beta chains were all obtained from the same sample, sequenced in a study of blood T cell repertoires in COVID-19. Generated by immunoSEQ multiplex PCR, the TCRdb table keeps only in-frame clones and is missing some. This table has 300,000 to 400,000 clones, 75% to 90% appearing once. Sequencing was carried out using PBMCs or T cells enriched from blood (not recorded which). These receptors were obtained from a man in his sixties who had recovered from COVID-19.

The genes are TRBV2 and TRBJ2-2, with 13 bases fitting TRBD2. The V and J ends lost 6 bases and 13 bases, in that order; junction bases with no gene match: 11. The CDR3 sequence is 15 residues long. The V gene's germline CDR1 is SNHLY and CDR2 FYNNEI. CDR3 protein: CASSLSRTSGSVLFF. The CDR3 nucleotides read TGTGCCAGCAGCCTATCTCGGACTAGCGGGAGTGTGCTGTTTTTT.

The chain couples TRBV6-5 to TRBJ2-7; 7 bases map to TRBD1. This CDR3 spans 14 amino acids. Trimming removed 6 bases from V and 2 bases from J; junction bases left unmatched: 7. Germline values: CDR1 MNHEY, CDR2 SVGAGI. The CDR3 protein is CASRTGQSTYEQYF. DNA of the CDR3: TGTGCCAGCAGGACGGGACAGTCGACCTACGAGCAGTACTTC.

This rearrangement joins TRBV27 to TRBJ1-2; D gene uncertain. The CDR3 contains 14 residues. CDR1 is MNHEY and CDR2 is SMNVEV in the germline V gene (reference sequence). With 5 bases removed from V and 3 bases from J, the gap between germline ends came to 13 bases. The CDR3 here is CASSPNGEDYGYTF. The CDR3 region has the DNA TGTGCCAGCAGTCCCAACGGGGAGGACTATGGCTACACCTTC.

The chain combines TRBV6-5 with TRBJ1-4, with 7 positions matching TRBD1. CDR1 is MNHEY, CDR2 SVGAGI, per germline. This CDR3 has 15 residues. Trimming at V came to 5 bases and at J to 4 bases, leaving 7 bases not matched to a gene. CDR3 DNA sequence: TGTGCCAGCAGTCAATACAGGGGTAGTAATGAAAAACTGTTTTTT. Amino acid sequence: CASSQYRGSNEKLFF.

The V and J genes are TRBV28 and TRBJ2-4; no definite D call. The germline V gene has CDR1 MDHEN and CDR2 SYDVKM. The CDR3 consists of 11 residues. Trimming pared 4 bases from V and 6 bases from J, leaving 4 bases between. In nucleotides, the CDR3 is TGTGCCAGCAGTTCCTTAAACATTCAGTACTTC. Its protein product is CASSSLNIQYF.

V is TRBV18 and J is TRBJ2-2; TRBD2 aligns across 8 bases. The CDR3 length is 15 residues. Trimming at V came to 2 bases and at J to 7 bases, leaving 6 bases not matched to a gene. The germline CDR1 and CDR2 sequences are KGHSH and LQKENI. Here the CDR3 reads CASSPAGRAFGELFF. In DNA, the CDR3 is TGTGCCAGCTCACCAGCCGGGAGGGCGTTCGGGGAGCTGTTTTTT.

The rearrangement joins TRBV7-6 to TRBJ2-2, with 8 bases identical to TRBD1. The CDR3 runs 18 residues. The germline V gene encodes CDR1 SGHVS and CDR2 FNYEAQ. V lost 5 bases and J lost 6; bases outside the gene matches: 17. The CDR3 DNA follows: TGTGCCAGCAGCCAATATGGACGGGTACAGGGGGAAGCCGGGGAGCTGTTTTTT. This translates into CASSQYGRVQGEAGELFF.

The V and J genes are TRBV7-3 and TRBJ2-2; D perhaps matches TRBD2 (6 bases). Trimming took off 5 bases at V and 4 bases at J, with 20 bases between the two ends. There are 17 residues in the CDR3. The germline V gene encodes CDR1 SGHTA and CDR2 FQGTGA. CDR3 sequence (DNA): TGTGCCAGCAGCCCAAGGGCGGGGACTGGACGCACCGGGGAGCTGTTTTTT. Amino acid sequence: CASSPRAGTGRTGELFF.

The chain uses TRBV5-1 and TRBJ2-5, with 10 bases aligning to TRBD2. Germline-derived CDR1 and CDR2 are SGHRS and YFSETQ. CDR3 length: 15 amino acids. V dropped 4 bases and J dropped 4; count of bases not matched to a gene: 7. CDR3 in DNA: TGCGCCAGCAGCCAGCCCCTAGCGGGAGCAGAGACCCAGTACTTC. Translating gives CASSQPLAGAETQYF.

This clone occurred once. CDR3 in amino acids: CASNLLGQETQYF. The CDR3 DNA sequence: TGTGCCAGCAACTTACTAGGGCAAGAGACCCAGTACTTC. The rearrangement links TRBV6-5 to TRBJ2-5, with D maybe TRBD2 (5 bases). Germline-derived CDR1 and CDR2 are MNHEY and SVGAGI. The CDR3 contains 13 residues. V was shortened by 7 bases and J by 2 bases, with 11 bases between the two germline ends.

CDR3 sequence reads: CASSIFQGGEKLFF. CDR3 in DNA: TGTGCCAGTAGTATATTCCAGGGAGGAGAAAAACTGTTTTTT. The rearrangement uses TRBV19 and TRBJ1-4; a weak D match, TRBD1 (5 bases). Germline V gene lookup returns CDR1 LNHDA and CDR2 SQIVND (reference sequence). The CDR3 contains 14 residues. V lost 2 bases and J 8 bases, leaving 12 bases between the germline ends.

The chain links TRBV4-1 to TRBJ1-1; tentatively, D is TRBD1 (5 bases). CDR3 length: 14 amino acids. The V gene's germline CDR1 is MGHRA and CDR2 YSYEKL. The V and J ends lost 0 bases and 6 bases respectively, with 11 bases between them. CDR3 loop: CASSQDKVGPEAFF. The CDR3 coding sequence is TGCGCCAGCAGCCAAGATAAAGTGGGGCCTGAAGCTTTCTTT.

J is TRBJ1-4 and V is TRBV2; 9 bases line up with TRBD1. Trimming took 2 bases from V and 6 from J; bases not matched to a gene: 19. CDR1 and CDR2 (germline): SNHLY, FYNNEI. The CDR3 extends over 20 amino acids. The CDR3 bases are TGTGCCAGCAGTGAATTAGGGACAGGGCTTCGGCGGGGTCTGGATGAAAAACTGTTTTTT. Its protein is CASSELGTGLRRGLDEKLFF.

This clone was seen only a few times. This chain joins TRBV7-9 and TRBJ2-2; TRBD2 matches 10 bases. Germline CDR1 and CDR2: SEHNR and FQNEAQ (reference sequence). CDR3 size: 14 residues. Trimming removed 4 bases from V and 7 bases from J; junction bases left unmatched: 3. The CDR3 is CASSSGTSVGELFF. The CDR3, as DNA: TGTGCCAGCAGCTCCGGGACTAGCGTCGGGGAGCTGTTTTTT.

The J gene is TRBJ2-1, the V gene TRBV13, with a possible D match to TRBD2 (5 bases). This CDR3 has 16 residues. Trimming removed 5 bases at V and 7 bases at J, with 21 bases between. The germline V gene has CDR1 PRHDT and CDR2 FYEKMQ (reference sequence). CDR3 coding DNA: TGTGCCAGCAGCCAGTTCGGCGGGCAAGGGTTGAATGAGCAGTTCTTC. Amino acid sequence: CASSQFGGQGLNEQFF. The whole variable domain, remainder taken from reference TRBV13 and TRBJ2-1, is AAGVIQSPRHLIKEKRETATLKCYPIPRHDTVYWYQQGPGQDPQFLISFYEKMQSDKGSIPDRFSAQQFSDYHSELNMSSLELGDSALYFCASSQFGGQGLNEQFFGPGTRLTVL.

The chain couples TRBV9 to TRBJ2-7; 9 positions agree with TRBD1. The length of the CDR3 is 15 residues. CDR1 SGDLS and CDR2 YYNGEE come from the germline V gene. J gave up 0 bases and V 3 bases, and 4 bases lay outside the gene matches. The CDR3 region has the DNA TGTGCCAGCAGCGACGGACAGGGGAGCTCCTACGAGCAGTACTTC. Amino acids: CASSDGQGSSYEQYF.

The chain joins TRBV24-1 to TRBJ2-1, with a tentative D call TRBD2 (6 bases). This CDR3 comprises 14 residues. Deletions cut 5 bases from V and 8 bases from J, with 15 bases between. Germline values: CDR1 KGHDR, CDR2 SFDVKD. The CDR3 here is CATSGGVRRYEQFF. The CDR3 region has the DNA TGTGCCACCAGTGGGGGGGTGAGGAGGTATGAGCAGTTCTTC.

This clone was observed a single time. The chain recombines TRBV7-9 with TRBJ2-3; TRBD2 matches 7 bases. The CDR3 consists of 16 residues. V was clipped by 4 bases and J by 5 bases; unmatched bases: 12. CDR1 and CDR2 from the germline V gene are SEHNR and FQNEAQ (reference sequence). DNA of the CDR3: TGTGCCAGCAGCTCCAGGGCACCGGGCGGGGGAGATACGCAGTATTTT. Protein sequence: CASSSRAPGGGDTQYF.

The chain recombines TRBV5-4 with TRBJ2-7; 8 nucleotides align to TRBD2. Germline loops: CDR1 SGHNT, CDR2 YYREEE (reference sequence). Trimming at V came to 1 base and at J to 6 bases, leaving 9 bases not matched to a gene. CDR3 size: 15 residues. CDR3 protein: CASSLNSGNGVEQYF. DNA of the CDR3: TGTGCCAGCAGCTTGAATAGCGGGAATGGGGTCGAGCAGTACTTC.

With respect to this clone: The junction shows a germline mismatch at one end, possibly a read error. This rearrangement joins TRBV7-7 to TRBJ1-5; a possible D gene is TRBD1 (6 bases). The CDR3 has 18 residues. The germline V gene encodes CDR1 SSHAT and CDR2 FNYEAQ (reference sequence). Here the CDR3 reads CASTYSPPRGKGNQPQHF. The CDR3 nucleotides are TGTGCTAGCACCTACTCCCCCCCCAGGGGTAAGGGCAATCAGCCCCAGCATTTT.

This chain joins TRBV7-6 and TRBJ1-3; tentatively, D is TRBD1 (6 bases). The CDR3 spans 18 residues. Germline CDR1 reads SGHVS; CDR2 reads FNYEAQ. V dropped 5 bases and J dropped 2 bases, with 22 bases sitting between them. The CDR3 here is CASSLRGSGTAAGNTIYF. The CDR3 coding sequence is TGTGCCAGCAGCCTAAGGGGGTCCGGGACGGCGGCTGGAAACACCATATATTTT.

The rearrangement uses TRBV4-1 and TRBJ2-1; 7 nucleotides align to TRBD1. The CDR3 length is 14 residues. V lost 1 base, J lost 5 bases, and 2 bases stayed unmatched. CDR1 is MGHRA, CDR2 YSYEKL, per germline. CDR3 loop: CASSQGTGDNEQFF. Written as DNA, the CDR3 is TGCGCCAGCAGCCAAGGGACAGGAGACAATGAGCAGTTCTTC.

As to this clone: The sample holds other DNA sequences that translate to the same CDR3. The chain is built from TRBV3-1 (or the pseudogene TRBV3-2) and TRBJ2-7; D gene unclear. This CDR3 spans 11 amino acids. V lost 2 bases, J lost 4 bases, and 3 bases lay in between. Germline V gene lookup returns CDR1 LGHDT and CDR2 YNNKEL (reference sequence). The CDR3 loop reads CASSQIYEQYF. Here the CDR3 DNA reads TGTGCCAGCAGCCAAATATACGAGCAGTACTTC.

This clone was detected only a few times. The chain links TRBV27 to TRBJ1-6; a possible D gene is TRBD1 (6 bases). The germline CDR1 and CDR2 sequences are MNHEY and SMNVEV (reference sequence). The CDR3 contains 15 residues. V was clipped by 4 bases and J by 6 bases, with 13 bases between them. The DNA for the CDR3 is TGTGCCAGCAGTTCGCTGGACAGCGCTAATTCACCCCTCCACTTT. Its protein is CASSSLDSANSPLHF.

V and J are TRBV6-5 and TRBJ1-2; D not resolved. This CDR3 has 12 residues. The ends were cut back, 7 bases at V and 4 bases at J, with 10 bases in the middle. The germline CDR1 and CDR2 sequences are MNHEY and SVGAGI. The CDR3 protein is CASKTEGYGYTF. As DNA, the CDR3 is TGTGCCAGCAAGACGGAGGGCTATGGCTACACCTTC.